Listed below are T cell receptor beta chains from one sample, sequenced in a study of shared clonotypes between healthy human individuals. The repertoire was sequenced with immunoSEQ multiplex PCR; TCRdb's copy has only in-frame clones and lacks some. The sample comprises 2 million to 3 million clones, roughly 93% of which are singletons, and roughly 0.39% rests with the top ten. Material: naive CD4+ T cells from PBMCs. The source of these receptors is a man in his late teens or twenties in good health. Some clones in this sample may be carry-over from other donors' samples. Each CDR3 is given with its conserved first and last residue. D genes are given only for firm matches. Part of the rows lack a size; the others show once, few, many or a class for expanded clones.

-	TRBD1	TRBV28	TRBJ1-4	TGTGCCAGCAGGAGGACAGGGACTAATGAAAAACTGTTTTTT	CASRRTGTNEKLFF
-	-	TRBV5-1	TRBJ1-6	TGCGCCAGCAGCTTGGACTTAGCCCTCCACTTT	CASSLDLALHF
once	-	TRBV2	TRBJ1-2	TGTGCCAGCAGGACAGCCTATGGCTACACCTTC	CASRTAYGYTF
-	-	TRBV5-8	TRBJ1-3	TGTGCCAGCAGCTTGGCCGGTGTCGTATCTGGAAACACCATATATTTT	CASSLAGVVSGNTIYF
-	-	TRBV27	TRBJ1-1	TGTGCCAGCAGGCCACTATTTTTGGGGAACGGGAACACTGAAGCTTTCTTT	CASRPLFLGNGNTEAFF
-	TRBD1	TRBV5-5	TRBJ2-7	TGTGCCAGCAGCTTTGGGGACAGGGGGAGGGAGCAGTACTTC	CASSFGDRGREQYF
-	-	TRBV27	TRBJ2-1	TGTGCCAGCAGTTTATTTAGCCGCCACTCCTACAATGAGCAGTTCTTC	CASSLFSRHSYNEQFF
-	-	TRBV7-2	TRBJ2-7	TGTGCCAGCAGCCTAGAGGGGGGAAGCTCCTACGAGCAGTACTTC	CASSLEGGSSYEQYF
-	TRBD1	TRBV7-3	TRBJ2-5	TGTGCCAGCAGCTGGGACAGACAAGAGACCCAGTACTTC	CASSWDRQETQYF
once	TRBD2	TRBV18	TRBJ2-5	TGTGCCAGCTCACCAGGGAGGGAAGAGACCCAGTACTTC	CASSPGREETQYF
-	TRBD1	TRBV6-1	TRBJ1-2	TGTGCCAGCAGTGACCCGTACCGGGACAGGGCCTATGGCTACACCTTC	CASSDPYRDRAYGYTF
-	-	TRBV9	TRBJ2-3	TGTGCCAGCAGCGTTTTGGGCCTAGCGAGCACAGATACGCAGTATTTT	CASSVLGLASTDTQYF
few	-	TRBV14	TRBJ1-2	TGTGCCAGCAGCCAAGATCTTGGCAGCCCCGGCTACACCTTC	CASSQDLGSPGYTF
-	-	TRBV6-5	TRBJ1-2	TGTGCCAGCAGTGTGACCCGATACTATGGCTACACCTTC	CASSVTRYYGYTF